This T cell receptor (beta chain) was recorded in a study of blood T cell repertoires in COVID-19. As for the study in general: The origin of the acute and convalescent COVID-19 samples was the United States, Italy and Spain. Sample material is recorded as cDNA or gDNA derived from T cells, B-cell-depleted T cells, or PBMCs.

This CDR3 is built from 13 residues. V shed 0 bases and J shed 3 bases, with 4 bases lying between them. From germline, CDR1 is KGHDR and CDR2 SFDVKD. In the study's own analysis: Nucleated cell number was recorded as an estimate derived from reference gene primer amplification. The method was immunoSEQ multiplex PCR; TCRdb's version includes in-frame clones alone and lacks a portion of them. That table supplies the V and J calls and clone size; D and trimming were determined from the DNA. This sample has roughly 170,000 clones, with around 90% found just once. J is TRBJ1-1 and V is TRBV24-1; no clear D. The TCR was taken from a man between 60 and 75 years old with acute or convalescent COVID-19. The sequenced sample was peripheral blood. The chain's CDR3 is CATSDLTHTEAFF. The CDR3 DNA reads TGTGCCACCAGTGATTTGACACACACTGAAGCTTTCTTT.